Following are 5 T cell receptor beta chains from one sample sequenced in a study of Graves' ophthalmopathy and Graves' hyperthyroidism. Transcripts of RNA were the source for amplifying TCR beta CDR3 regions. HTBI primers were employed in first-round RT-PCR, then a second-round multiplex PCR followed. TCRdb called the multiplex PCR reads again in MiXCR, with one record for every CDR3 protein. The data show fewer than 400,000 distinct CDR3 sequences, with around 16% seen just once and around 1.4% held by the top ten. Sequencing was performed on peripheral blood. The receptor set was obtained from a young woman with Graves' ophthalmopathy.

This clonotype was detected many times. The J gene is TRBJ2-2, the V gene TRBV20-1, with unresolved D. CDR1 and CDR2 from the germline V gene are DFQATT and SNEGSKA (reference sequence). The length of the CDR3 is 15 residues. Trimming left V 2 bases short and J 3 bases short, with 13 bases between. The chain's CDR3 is CSARTNSRDTGELFF. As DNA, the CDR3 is TGCAGTGCTAGAACGAACAGCCGCGACACCGGGGAGCTGTTTTTT.

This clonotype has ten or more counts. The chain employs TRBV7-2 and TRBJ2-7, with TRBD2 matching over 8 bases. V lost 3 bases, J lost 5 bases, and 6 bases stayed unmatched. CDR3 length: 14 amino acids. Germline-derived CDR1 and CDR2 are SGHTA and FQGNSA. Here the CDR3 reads CASSLGPAGDEQYF. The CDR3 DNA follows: TGTGCCAGCAGCTTGGGCCCAGCGGGGGACGAGCAGTACTTC.

CDR3 sequence reads: CASSFKPRMNTEAFF. In DNA, the CDR3 is TGTGCCAGCAGTTTTAAGCCTCGTATGAACACTGAAGCTTTCTTT. J is TRBJ1-1 and V is TRBV12-3 or TRBV12-4; D uncertain. Trimming shortened V by 3 bases and J by 0 bases, and 11 bases separated the two germline ends. The CDR3 length is 15 residues.

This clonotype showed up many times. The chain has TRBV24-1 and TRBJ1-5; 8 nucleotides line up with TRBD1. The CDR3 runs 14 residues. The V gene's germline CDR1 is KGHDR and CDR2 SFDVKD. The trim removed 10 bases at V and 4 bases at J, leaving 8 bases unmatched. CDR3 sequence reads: CATGGQGGNQPQHF. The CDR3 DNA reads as TGTGCCACGGGCGGACAGGGCGGGAATCAGCCCCAGCATTTT.

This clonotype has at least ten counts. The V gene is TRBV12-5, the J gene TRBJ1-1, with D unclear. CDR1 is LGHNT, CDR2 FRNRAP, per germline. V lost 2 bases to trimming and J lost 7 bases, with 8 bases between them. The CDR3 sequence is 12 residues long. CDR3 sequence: CASGLNRGEAFF. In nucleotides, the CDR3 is TGTGCTAGTGGTTTGAATAGAGGTGAAGCTTTCTTT.